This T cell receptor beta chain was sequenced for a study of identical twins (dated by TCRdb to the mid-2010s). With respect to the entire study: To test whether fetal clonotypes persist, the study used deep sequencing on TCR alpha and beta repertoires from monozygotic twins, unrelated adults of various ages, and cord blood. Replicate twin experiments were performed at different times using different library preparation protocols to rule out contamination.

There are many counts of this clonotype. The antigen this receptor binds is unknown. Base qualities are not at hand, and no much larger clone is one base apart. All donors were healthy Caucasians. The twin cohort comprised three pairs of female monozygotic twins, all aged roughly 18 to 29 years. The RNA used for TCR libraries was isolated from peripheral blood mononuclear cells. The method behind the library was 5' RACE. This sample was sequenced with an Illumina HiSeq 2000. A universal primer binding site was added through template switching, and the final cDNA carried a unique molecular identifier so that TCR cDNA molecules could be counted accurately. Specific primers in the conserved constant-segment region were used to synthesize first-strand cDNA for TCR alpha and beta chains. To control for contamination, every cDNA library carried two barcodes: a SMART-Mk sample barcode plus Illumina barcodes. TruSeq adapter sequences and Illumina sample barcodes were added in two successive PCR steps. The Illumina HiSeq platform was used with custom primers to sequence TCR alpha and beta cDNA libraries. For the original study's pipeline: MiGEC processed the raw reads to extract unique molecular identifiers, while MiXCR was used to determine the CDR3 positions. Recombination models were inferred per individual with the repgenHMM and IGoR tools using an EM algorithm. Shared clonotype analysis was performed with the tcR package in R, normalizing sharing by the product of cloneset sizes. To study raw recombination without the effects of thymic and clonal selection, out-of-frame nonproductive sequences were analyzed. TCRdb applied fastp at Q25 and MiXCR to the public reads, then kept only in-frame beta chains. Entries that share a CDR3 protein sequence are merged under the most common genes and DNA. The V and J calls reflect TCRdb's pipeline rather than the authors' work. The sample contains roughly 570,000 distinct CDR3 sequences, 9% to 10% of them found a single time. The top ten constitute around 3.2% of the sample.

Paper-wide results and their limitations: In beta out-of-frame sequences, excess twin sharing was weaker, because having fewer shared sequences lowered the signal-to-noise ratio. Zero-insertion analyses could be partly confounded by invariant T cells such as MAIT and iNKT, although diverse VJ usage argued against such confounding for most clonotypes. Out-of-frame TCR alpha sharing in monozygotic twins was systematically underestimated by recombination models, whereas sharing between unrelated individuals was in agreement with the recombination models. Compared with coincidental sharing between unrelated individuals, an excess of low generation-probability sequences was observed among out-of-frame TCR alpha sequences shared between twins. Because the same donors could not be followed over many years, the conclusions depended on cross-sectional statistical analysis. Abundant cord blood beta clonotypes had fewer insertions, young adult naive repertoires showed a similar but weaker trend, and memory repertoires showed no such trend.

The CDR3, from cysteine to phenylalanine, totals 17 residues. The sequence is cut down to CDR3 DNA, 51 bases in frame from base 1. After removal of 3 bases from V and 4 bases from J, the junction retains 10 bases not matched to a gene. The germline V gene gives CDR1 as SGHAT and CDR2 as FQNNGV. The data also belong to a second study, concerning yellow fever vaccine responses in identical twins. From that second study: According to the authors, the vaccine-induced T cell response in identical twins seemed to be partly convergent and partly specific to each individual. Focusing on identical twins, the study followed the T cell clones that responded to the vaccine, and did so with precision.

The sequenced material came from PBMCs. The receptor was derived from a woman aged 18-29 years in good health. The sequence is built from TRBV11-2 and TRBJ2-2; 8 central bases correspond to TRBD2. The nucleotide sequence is TGTGCCAGCAGCTTCACCCCGGGACTAGTGGGCACCGGGGAGCTGTTTTTT. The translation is CASSFTPGLVGTGELFF.